This paragraph covers one T cell receptor (beta chain) sequence. The target antigen is unknown. The TCR beta cDNA libraries contained unique molecular identifiers. Hundreds of thousands of cDNA molecules came from approximately 1 to 10 million T cells. TCRdb re-called the PCR reads through MiXCR, storing one row per CDR3 protein. The sample has 750,000 to 950,000 distinct CDR3 sequences; about 45% are singletons. This CDR3 region has 14 residues. CDR1 is SQVTM and CDR2 is ANQGSEA in the germline V gene. V lost 5 bases, J lost 5 bases, and 9 bases stayed unmatched. The data stem from a study of post-analysis software for immune sequencing data. For the study at large: Recorded disease courses covered relapsing-remitting, secondary progressive and progressive-relapsing multiple sclerosis. Some patients had no subtype annotation.

Findings and limits, study-wide: When the samples were clustered directly with F measure, those that had been prepared in the same batch showed strong co-clustering. The study found TRBV5-6, TRBV5-1 and TRBV20-1 among five or six TRBV segments more frequent in patients than controls. Significantly decreased normalized Chao1 diversity was recorded for multiple sclerosis patients relative to controls.

The chain has TRBV29-1 and TRBJ2-1, with 7 bases lining up with TRBD1. Sequencing was done on a sample of blood. This receptor was identified in a girl aged 5 to 17 with multiple sclerosis. CDR3 loop: CSVLPTGKNNEQFF. The CDR3 bases are TGCAGCGTTCTGCCGACAGGGAAGAACAATGAGCAGTTCTTC.